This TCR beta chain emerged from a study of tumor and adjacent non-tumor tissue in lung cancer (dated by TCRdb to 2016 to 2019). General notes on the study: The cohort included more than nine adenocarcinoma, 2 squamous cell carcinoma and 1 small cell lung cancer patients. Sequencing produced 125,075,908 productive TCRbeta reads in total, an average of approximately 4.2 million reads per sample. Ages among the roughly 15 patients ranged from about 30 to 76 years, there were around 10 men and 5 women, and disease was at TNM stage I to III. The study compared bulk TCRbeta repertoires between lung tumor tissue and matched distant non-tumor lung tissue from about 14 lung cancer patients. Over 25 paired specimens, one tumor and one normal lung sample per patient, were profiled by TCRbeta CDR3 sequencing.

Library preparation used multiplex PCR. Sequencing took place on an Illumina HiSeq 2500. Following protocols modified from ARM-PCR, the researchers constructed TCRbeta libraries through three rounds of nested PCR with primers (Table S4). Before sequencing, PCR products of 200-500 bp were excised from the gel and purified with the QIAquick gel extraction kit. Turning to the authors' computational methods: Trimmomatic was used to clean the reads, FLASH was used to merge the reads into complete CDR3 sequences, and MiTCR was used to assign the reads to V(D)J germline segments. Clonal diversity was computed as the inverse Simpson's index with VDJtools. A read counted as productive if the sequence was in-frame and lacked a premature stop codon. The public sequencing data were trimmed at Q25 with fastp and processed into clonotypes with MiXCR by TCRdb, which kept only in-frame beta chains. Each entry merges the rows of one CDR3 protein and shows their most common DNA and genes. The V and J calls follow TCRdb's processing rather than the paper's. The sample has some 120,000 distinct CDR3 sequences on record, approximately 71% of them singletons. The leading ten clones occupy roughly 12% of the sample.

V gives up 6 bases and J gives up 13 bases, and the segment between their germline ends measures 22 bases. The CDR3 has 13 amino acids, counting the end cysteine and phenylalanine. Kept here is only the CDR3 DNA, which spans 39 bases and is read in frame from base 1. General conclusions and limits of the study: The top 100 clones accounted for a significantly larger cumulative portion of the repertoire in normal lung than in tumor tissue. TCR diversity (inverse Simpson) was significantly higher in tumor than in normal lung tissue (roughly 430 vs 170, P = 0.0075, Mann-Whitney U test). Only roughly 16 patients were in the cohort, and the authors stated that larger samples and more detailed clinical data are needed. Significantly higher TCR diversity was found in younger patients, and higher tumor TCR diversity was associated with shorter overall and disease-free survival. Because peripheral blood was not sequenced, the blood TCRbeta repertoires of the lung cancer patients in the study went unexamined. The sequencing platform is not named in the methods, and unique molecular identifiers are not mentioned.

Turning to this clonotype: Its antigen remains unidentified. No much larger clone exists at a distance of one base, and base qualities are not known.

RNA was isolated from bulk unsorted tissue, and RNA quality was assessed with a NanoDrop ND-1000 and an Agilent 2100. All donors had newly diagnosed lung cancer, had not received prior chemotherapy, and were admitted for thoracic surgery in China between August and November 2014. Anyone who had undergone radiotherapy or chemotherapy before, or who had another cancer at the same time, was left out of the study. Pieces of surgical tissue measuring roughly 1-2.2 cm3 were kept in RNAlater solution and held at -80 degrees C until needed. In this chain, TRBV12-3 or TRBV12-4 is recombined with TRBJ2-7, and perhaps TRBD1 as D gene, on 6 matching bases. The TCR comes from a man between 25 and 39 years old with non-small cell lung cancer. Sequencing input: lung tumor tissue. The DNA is TGTGCCAGCAGCGACAGGAAGTCCTACGACCAATACTTC. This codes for CASSDRKSYDQYF.